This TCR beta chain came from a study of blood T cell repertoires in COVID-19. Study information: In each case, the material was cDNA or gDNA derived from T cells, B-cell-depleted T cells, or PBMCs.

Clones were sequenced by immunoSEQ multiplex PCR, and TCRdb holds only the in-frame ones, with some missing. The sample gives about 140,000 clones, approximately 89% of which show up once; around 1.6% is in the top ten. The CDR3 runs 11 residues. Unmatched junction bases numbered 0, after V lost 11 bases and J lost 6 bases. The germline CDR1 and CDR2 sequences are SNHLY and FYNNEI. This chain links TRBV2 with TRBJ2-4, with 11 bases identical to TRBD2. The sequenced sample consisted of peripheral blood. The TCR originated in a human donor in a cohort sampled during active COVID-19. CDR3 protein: CAGTSGNIQYF. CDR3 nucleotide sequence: TGTGCCGGGACTAGCGGAAACATTCAGTACTTC.